This T cell receptor beta chain was sequenced in a study of read filtering for tumor transcriptome and immune sequencing. CDR3 length: 14 amino acids. The V gene end was trimmed by 7 bases and the J gene end by 7 bases; junction bases not matched to a gene: 9. From germline, CDR1 is DFQATT and CDR2 SNEGSKA (reference sequence). This clonotype came up many times. Molecular barcoded adaptors covering alpha/delta and beta/gamma chains were used on about 390 ng RNA. From the reads, TCRdb called clonotypes with MiXCR, one entry per CDR3 protein. The sample has tens of thousands of distinct CDR3 sequences, roughly 12% seen once.

Material: a population of CD138-negative cells sorted from bone marrow. This TCR came from a donor over 35 with multiple myeloma. The J gene is TRBJ2-1, the V gene TRBV20-1; the match to TRBD2 covers 11 bases. Here the CDR3 DNA reads TGCAGTGTCAAAGGTACTAGCGGGGGAAATGAGCAGTTCTTC. This gives the protein CSVKGTSGGNEQFF.